This T cell receptor (beta chain) is from a study of blood T cell repertoires in COVID-19. In the authors' workflow: Amplification with reference gene primers provided the estimates of nucleated cell counts. Generated by immunoSEQ multiplex PCR, the TCRdb table keeps only in-frame clones and is missing some. V, J and clone size reflect that table, while D and trimming were determined from the DNA. Seen here are 45,000 to 55,000 clones, approximately 84% observed once, and the top ten hold about 16%. The germline V and J ends were trimmed by 4 bases and 2 bases, with 15 bases remaining between them. This CDR3 spans 15 amino acids. From germline, CDR1 is SGDLS and CDR2 YYNGEE.

The rearrangement links TRBV9 to TRBJ2-5; D is perhaps TRBD2 (6 bases). Sequenced input: peripheral blood. This receptor was taken from a human donor with active or convalescent COVID-19. The donor label of this sample is uncertain. CDR3 residues: CASSLLGGIQETQYF. The CDR3 DNA reads TGTGCCAGCAGCCTCTTGGGCGGGATACAAGAGACCCAGTACTTC.